Listed here are 8 T cell receptor beta chains from one sample, sequenced in a study of T cells in Graves' hyperthyroidism and ophthalmopathy. It was RNA transcripts that yielded the amplified TCR beta CDR3 regions. The study used the HTBI primer set for a first-round RT-PCR of the TCR CDR3. Each CDR3 protein gets one entry after TCRdb re-called the multiplex PCR reads with MiXCR. The table includes roughly 290,000 distinct CDR3 sequences, about an eighth detected once. Sequenced sample: blood. The receptors were sampled from a woman under 40 with Graves' hyperthyroidism that later progressed to Graves' ophthalmopathy.

By share of the sample, this clonotype is medium-sized. One end of the junction fails to match germline, which may point to a read error. The chain joins TRBV28 to TRBJ2-7; D may be TRBD2 (6 bases). The germline gives CDR1 MDHEN, CDR2 SYDVKM. The CDR3 extends over 15 amino acids. The CDR3 DNA follows: TGTGCCAGCACTCTCGACGGGAGCATTTCCTCCGAGCAGTACTTC. Translated: CASTLDGSISSEQYF.

This clonotype was picked up many times. The chain joins TRBV3-1 to TRBJ2-7; D ambiguous. Per the germline V gene, CDR1 is LGHDT and CDR2 is YNNKEL (reference sequence). The CDR3 contains 17 residues. Trimming left V 2 bases short and J 0 bases short, with 17 bases between. The CDR3 coding sequence is TGTGCCAGCAGCCAACACTCCCTCTTGCCCTACTCCTACGAGCAGTACTTC. Translating gives CASSQHSLLPYSYEQYF.

This clonotype has at least ten counts. The V gene is TRBV3-1, the J gene TRBJ1-1; no reliable D call. There are 13 residues in the CDR3. Trimming pared 0 bases from V and 7 bases from J, leaving 9 bases between. The germline V gene encodes CDR1 LGHDT and CDR2 YNNKEL (reference sequence). CDR3 sequence: CASSQDLRDEAFF. Here the CDR3 DNA reads TGTGCCAGCAGCCAAGATTTGAGGGATGAAGCTTTCTTT.

Ten or more counts support this clonotype. The V and J genes are TRBV5-1 and TRBJ2-5; TRBD2 aligns across 7 bases. This CDR3 has 19 residues. The trim removed 1 base at V and 1 base at J, leaving 16 bases unmatched. Germline V lookup: CDR1 SGHRS, CDR2 YFSETQ. The CDR3 region is CASSLTTGAGLPPQETQYF. The DNA of the CDR3 is TGCGCCAGCAGCTTGACCACCGGCGCGGGACTACCGCCCCAAGAGACCCAGTACTTC.

This chain connects TRBV20-1 to TRBJ1-1; TRBD1 might be the D (5 bases). Germline CDR1 reads DFQATT; CDR2 reads SNEGSKA (reference sequence). V was clipped by 6 bases and J by 1 base, with 24 bases between them. CDR3 length equals 17 residues. In DNA form, the CDR3 reads TGCAGTGCCCCGACCCCTAACCCCGGACACAAGAACACTGAAGCTTTCTTT. Its translation is CSAPTPNPGHKNTEAFF.

This clonotype was observed many times. The chain carries TRBV7-9 and TRBJ1-1; D gene unclear. Trimming stripped 8 bases from V and 1 base from J, with 14 bases between. The CDR3 sequence is 14 residues long. CDR1 and CDR2 (germline): SEHNR, FQNEAQ (reference sequence). As DNA, the CDR3 is TGTGCCAGCCAAAAACGGACGGAGAACACTGAAGCTTTCTTT. Translating gives CASQKRTENTEAFF.

This clonotype has at least ten counts. The chain is built from TRBV28 and TRBJ1-1; D is ambiguous. The CDR3 contains 15 residues. Germline-derived CDR1 and CDR2 are MDHEN and SYDVKM. V lost 4 bases and J 0 bases, leaving 12 bases between the germline ends. CDR3 in DNA: TGTGCCAGCAGTTCCCCGCAGCTCATGAACACTGAAGCTTTCTTT. Translation: CASSSPQLMNTEAFF.

The V gene is TRBV9, the J gene TRBJ2-3; TRBD2 agrees at 7 bases. Germline CDR1 SGDLS, CDR2 YYNGEE. The CDR3 extends over 15 amino acids. V lost 0 bases and J lost 3; bases outside the gene matches: 4. CDR3 region: CASSVAGGSTDTQYF. The CDR3 DNA reads TGTGCCAGCAGCGTAGCTGGCGGGAGTACAGATACGCAGTATTTT.